The present TCR beta chain was sequenced within a study of blood T cell repertoires in COVID-19. The overall study: The cDNA or gDNA used as material had been derived from T cells, B-cell-depleted T cells, or PBMCs.

The ends were cut back, 0 bases at V and 5 bases at J, with 5 bases in the middle. The CDR3 has 12 residues. Germline loops: CDR1 SGHKS, CDR2 YYEKEE (reference sequence). In the original workflow: Estimates of nucleated cell counts were drawn from the amplification of reference gene primers. Repertoires were generated with immunoSEQ multiplex PCR, while TCRdb's copy carries only in-frame clones and drops some. D and trimming were read from the DNA, whereas the V and J calls and clone size are those reported in that table. The repertoire has 200,000 to 300,000 clones, approximately 85% of them found once; the top ten carry 12%.

What was sequenced was peripheral blood. This TCR was recovered from a woman between 55 and 75 years old with active or convalescent COVID-19. V gene TRBV5-5 combines with J gene TRBJ1-1; the D gene is possibly TRBD1 (5 bases). The CDR3 DNA follows: TGTGCCAGCAGCTTGGAGGGGACTGAAGCTTTCTTT. It translates to CASSLEGTEAFF.